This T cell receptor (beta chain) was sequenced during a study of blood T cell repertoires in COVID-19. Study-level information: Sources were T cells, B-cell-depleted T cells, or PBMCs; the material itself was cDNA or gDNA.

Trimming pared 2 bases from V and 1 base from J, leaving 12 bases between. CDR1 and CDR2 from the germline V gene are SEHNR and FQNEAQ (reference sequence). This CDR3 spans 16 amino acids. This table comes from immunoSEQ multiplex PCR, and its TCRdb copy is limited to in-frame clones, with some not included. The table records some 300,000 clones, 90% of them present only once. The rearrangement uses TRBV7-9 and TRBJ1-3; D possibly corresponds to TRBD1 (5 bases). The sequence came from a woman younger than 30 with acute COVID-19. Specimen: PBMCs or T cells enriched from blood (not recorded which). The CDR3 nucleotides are TGTGCCAGCAGCTTACTGGAGGGACCTTCTGGAAACACCATATATTTT. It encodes CASSLLEGPSGNTIYF.